This is a list of T cell receptor beta chains from one sample in a study of blood T cell repertoires in COVID-19. Assay: immunoSEQ multiplex PCR; the TCRdb copy retains only in-frame clones and omits some. The sample has some 230,000 clones, roughly nine tenths seen once. Sequenced input: peripheral blood. Every receptor here comes from a woman between 45 and 60 years old with COVID-19, enrolled during active disease. CDR3s include the opening cysteine and the closing phenylalanine or tryptophan. Each record gives: CDR3 length, D gene, J gene, V gene, clone size, CDR3 DNA, CDR3 protein. A D gene is named only where the DNA matches it firmly. Not every row has a clone size; where given, it reads once, few, many or a size class.

19 | TRBD1 | TRBJ2-4 | TRBV27 | . | TGTGCCAGCAGTTTCTCACCGGGACAGGGATGGCGTACCAAAAACATTCAGTACTTC | CASSFSPGQGWRTKNIQYF
12 | . | TRBJ1-1 | TRBV6-5 | . | TGTGCCAGCCGAGGGCAGTACACTGAAGCTTTCTTT | CASRGQYTEAFF
15 | . | TRBJ2-3 | TRBV4-2 | few | TGTGCCAGCAGCCAAGCGTTAGCCAGCACAGATACGCAGTATTTT | CASSQALASTDTQYF
13 | . | TRBJ1-1 | TRBV28 | . | TGTGCCAGCGGAAGAACAGGAGCCACTGAAGCTTTCTTT | CASGRTGATEAFF
13 | . | TRBJ2-5 | TRBV2 | few | TGTGCCAGCAGTGCCCGGGGTGGAGAGACCCAGTACTTC | CASSARGGETQYF
12 | . | TRBJ2-7 | TRBV2 | . | TGTGCCAGCAGAGGCAGGGCCCACGAGCAGTACTTC | CASRGRAHEQYF
13 | TRBD1 | TRBJ1-5 | TRBV27 | . | TGTGCCAGCAGTTTAGACAGGGGAAAGCCCCAGCATTTT | CASSLDRGKPQHF
16 | . | TRBJ1-2 | TRBV7-2 | . | TGTGCCAGCAGAATGGCCTCGGGAGCGTCGGGGGATGGCTACACCTTC | CASRMASGASGDGYTF
14 | . | TRBJ1-2 | TRBV6-1 | few | TGTGCCAGCAGTGAAGCACCGGGAAACTATGGCTACACCTTC | CASSEAPGNYGYTF
19 | . | TRBJ1-2 | TRBV21-1 | . | TGTGCCAGCAGCCAAAGGGCAGGGGCCTTCTACATATTCGGGGATGGCTACACCTTC | CASSQRAGAFYIFGDGYTF
19 | . | TRBJ2-7 | TRBV4-3 | . | TGCGCCAGCAGCAAAGAAGGTGGAGGTCCTGCAGGGGAATCCTACGAGCAGTACTTC | CASSKEGGGPAGESYEQYF
15 | . | TRBJ2-5 | TRBV14 | . | TGTGCCAGCAGCCTCGTGACACTTCGACAAGAGACCCAGTACTTC | CASSLVTLRQETQYF
13 | TRBD1 | TRBJ2-3 | TRBV6-5 | once | TGTGCCAGTAGGACAGGGTGGCCAGATACGCAGTATTTT | CASRTGWPDTQYF
14 | TRBD1 | TRBJ1-2 | TRBV5-8 | . | TGTGCCAGCAGCTCCCCTTACAGGGGAAGTGGCTACACCTTC | CASSSPYRGSGYTF
14 | . | TRBJ1-3 | TRBV5-1 | . | TGCGCCAGCAGCCCCCCCGACTGGGGAAACACCATATATTTT | CASSPPDWGNTIYF
15 | TRBD2 | TRBJ2-1 | TRBV5-4 | . | TGTGCCAGCAGCTCGTCGGGACTAGATTTCAATGAGCAGTTCTTC | CASSSSGLDFNEQFF
15 | TRBD1 | TRBJ2-3 | TRBV7-9 | . | TGTGCCAGCAGTTACCGGGACAGGGGGGAAGATACGCAGTATTTT | CASSYRDRGEDTQYF
16 | . | TRBJ1-2 | TRBV18 | . | TGTGCCAGCTCACCACCGCCGCCGAGACAGGCGTATGGCTACACCTTC | CASSPPPPRQAYGYTF
15 | TRBD1 | TRBJ1-1 | TRBV6-1 | . | TGTGCCAGCAGTGAGGGGACAGCAAGGAACACTGAAGCTTTCTTT | CASSEGTARNTEAFF
13 | . | TRBJ1-1 | TRBV19 | . | TGTGCCAGTAGTATAAGGTATGACCGGGAGGCTTTCTTT | CASSIRYDREAFF
14 | . | TRBJ2-7 | TRBV19 | once | TGTGCCAGTAGTTCAGGGACATTTTTCTACGAGCAGTACTTC | CASSSGTFFYEQYF
16 | TRBD2 | TRBJ2-3 | TRBV19 | . | TGTGCCAGTAGTGTTGGGACTAGCGGGTCCTCAGATACGCAGTATTTT | CASSVGTSGSSDTQYF
16 | TRBD2 | TRBJ2-1 | TRBV10-3 | . | TGTGCCATCAGGGCCGCTGGACTAGCGGACGCCAATGAGCAGTTCTTC | CAIRAAGLADANEQFF
18 | TRBD2 | TRBJ2-3 | TRBV10-1 | once | TGCGCCAGCAGTGTGGGACTAGCGGGGGGGCTTAGTATGGATACGCAGTATTTT | CASSVGLAGGLSMDTQYF
9 | . | TRBJ1-1 | TRBV20-1 | . | TGCAGTGTTTGGGCGGGTGCTTTCTTT | CSVWAGAFF
14 | TRBD1 | TRBJ2-5 | TRBV29-1 | few | TGCAGCGTTGTAAAGGGGGCAGGGGGAGAGACCCAGTACTTC | CSVVKGAGGETQYF
17 | TRBD1 | TRBJ2-2 | TRBV2 | . | TGTGCCAGCAGTCTTCCCGGGACAGGGGTCAACACCGGGGAGCTGTTTTTT | CASSLPGTGVNTGELFF
14 | . | TRBJ1-6 | TRBV10-2 | . | TGCGCCAGCACGGGGCAGGGGCTCGGTTCACCCCTCCACTTT | CASTGQGLGSPLHF
15 | . | TRBJ2-2 | TRBV2 | . | TGTGCCAGCACCTTGGACTTAATCAACACCGGGGAGCTGTTTTTT | CASTLDLINTGELFF
15 | TRBD1 | TRBJ1-3 | TRBV30 | . | TGTGCCTGGAGTGTAGGACAGGGGTCTGGAAACACCATATATTTT | CAWSVGQGSGNTIYF
14 | . | TRBJ1-2 | TRBV19 | . | TGTGCCAGTAGTATACGGGGGGGGCACTATGGCTACACCTTC | CASSIRGGHYGYTF
15 | . | TRBJ1-1 | TRBV10-2 | . | TGCGCCAGCATCAAACCGGGACTAATGAACACTGAAGCTTTCTTT | CASIKPGLMNTEAFF
14 | . | TRBJ2-2 | TRBV7-2 | . | TGTGCCAGCAGCTCGACAGGCCCCACCGGGGAGCTGTTTTTT | CASSSTGPTGELFF
15 | . | TRBJ1-6 | TRBV19 | . | TGTGCCAGTAGAGTTCGTGGGCCGATAGGTTCACCCCTCCACTTT | CASRVRGPIGSPLHF
10 | TRBD1 | TRBJ1-1 | TRBV20-1 | few | TGCAGTCCAGGGGGCACTGAAGCTTTCTTT | CSPGGTEAFF
16 | . | TRBJ2-2 | TRBV30 | . | TGTGCCTGGAGTGTACCCTCAGGACTGAACACCGGGGAGCTGTTTTTT | CAWSVPSGLNTGELFF
16 | TRBD2 | TRBJ2-2 | TRBV19 | few | TGTGCCAGTAGTGTCGGACTAGCGGTTCCCACCGGGGAGCTGTTTTTT | CASSVGLAVPTGELFF
13 | . | TRBJ2-7 | TRBV7-3 | . | TGTGCCAGCAGCGTGATGGGGGGCTACGAGCAGTACTTC | CASSVMGGYEQYF
14 | . | TRBJ2-3 | TRBV2 | . | TGTGCCAGAAGAGGTTGGTATAGCACAGATACGCAGTATTTT | CARRGWYSTDTQYF
16 | TRBD1 | TRBJ2-2 | TRBV15 | . | TGTGCCATCCTTCGAATCGACAGGGGCGGCACCGGGGAGCTGTTTTTT | CAILRIDRGGTGELFF
15 | . | TRBJ2-1 | TRBV6-1 | . | TGTGCCAGCAGTGAATCCGGCGGGGCGTTCAATGAGCAGTTCTTC | CASSESGGAFNEQFF